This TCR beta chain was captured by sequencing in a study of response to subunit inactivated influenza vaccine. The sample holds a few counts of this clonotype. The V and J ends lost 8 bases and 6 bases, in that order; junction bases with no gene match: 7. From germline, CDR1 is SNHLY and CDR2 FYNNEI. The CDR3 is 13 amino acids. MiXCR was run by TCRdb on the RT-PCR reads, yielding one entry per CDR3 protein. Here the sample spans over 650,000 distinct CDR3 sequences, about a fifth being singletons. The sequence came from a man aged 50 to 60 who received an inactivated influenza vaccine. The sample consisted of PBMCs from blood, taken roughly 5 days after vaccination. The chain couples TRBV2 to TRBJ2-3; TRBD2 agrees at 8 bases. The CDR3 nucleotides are TGTGCCAGCTGTACTAGCGGTGTTGATACGCAGTATTTT. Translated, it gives CASCTSGVDTQYF.